These 5 T cell receptor beta chains were all obtained from the same sample, sequenced in a study of radiotherapy plus CTLA-4 blockade in lung cancer. Generated by immunoSEQ multiplex PCR, the TCRdb table keeps only in-frame clones and is missing some. This sample has about 51,000 clones, with about three quarters found just once. Sequenced here: peripheral blood, sampled from a patient treated with radiotherapy plus ipilimumab. The origin of the receptors is a human donor with non-small cell lung cancer whose response to radiotherapy plus ipilimumab could not be evaluated.

The chain links TRBV7-8 to TRBJ2-7; tentative D call: TRBD1 (6 bases). Trimming left V 2 bases short and J 2 bases short, with 13 bases between. Per germline, CDR1 SGHVS and CDR2 FQNEAQ. The CDR3 runs 15 residues. The CDR3: CASSLRMGAPYEQYF. DNA for the CDR3: TGTGCCAGCAGCTTAAGAATGGGGGCCCCCTACGAGCAGTACTTC.

The gene calls are TRBV4-2 and TRBJ1-5, with a weak D call TRBD1 (5 bases). This CDR3 contains 17 residues. Trimming left V 0 bases short and J 6 bases short, with 18 bases between. Germline V gene lookup returns CDR1 LGHNA and CDR2 YNFKEQ. CDR3: CASSQDRRSGLGQPQHF. Here the CDR3 DNA reads TGTGCCAGCAGCCAAGATCGGCGGTCAGGGCTCGGTCAGCCCCAGCATTTT.

The chain uses TRBV5-6 and TRBJ2-2; 11 bases map to TRBD2. This CDR3 is 15 amino acids long. Germline trimming cut 1 base from V and 6 bases from J; bases unmatched to any gene: 2. The germline CDR1 and CDR2 sequences are SGHDT and YYEEEE. The CDR3, as DNA: TGTGCCAGCAGCTTGCAACTAGCGGGAGCCGGGGAGCTGTTTTTT. It encodes CASSLQLAGAGELFF.

The chain employs TRBV19 and TRBJ1-1, with 7 bases lining up with TRBD1. J lost 7 bases, V lost 5 bases, and 4 bases had no gene match. Germline V lookup: CDR1 LNHDA, CDR2 SQIVND (reference sequence). There are 12 residues in the CDR3. The CDR3 protein is CASSFRDSEAFF. The CDR3 coding sequence is TGTGCCAGTAGTTTCCGGGACAGTGAAGCTTTCTTT.

The V gene is TRBV2, the J gene TRBJ1-5, with TRBD1 matching 9 bases. The V segment lost 8 bases and the J segment 4 bases; nucleotides outside the gene matches: 12. The CDR3 extends over 16 amino acids. From germline, CDR1 is SNHLY and CDR2 FYNNEI. The DNA for the CDR3 is TGTGCCAGCTCACCGGGACAGGGAAGAGGGAATCAGCCCCAGCATTTT. It codes for CASSPGQGRGNQPQHF.